This TCR beta chain was found in a study of identical twins. The study's findings and limits: The more abundant beta clonotypes in cord blood had fewer insertions, and memory repertoires did not show this. For monozygotic twins, models underestimated out-of-frame TCR alpha sharing.

Trimming took off 5 bases at V and 4 bases at J, with 11 bases between the two ends. CDR3 length: 13 amino acids. This clonotype was seen ten or more times. The target antigen is unknown. TCRdb re-called the 5' RACE reads with MiXCR, one entry per CDR3 protein. This sample yields around 160,000 distinct CDR3 sequences, of which 3% to 4.5% are seen a single time; around 8.1% belongs to the top ten. Source material: memory T cells sorted from blood. The V and J genes are TRBV12-3 or TRBV12-4 and TRBJ1-2; tentative D call: TRBD1 (6 bases). The receptor's source is a man aged 18 to 35 in good health. CDR3 region: CASSLQQGYGYTF. The CDR3 nucleotides read TGTGCCAGCAGTCTCCAACAGGGCTATGGCTACACCTTC.